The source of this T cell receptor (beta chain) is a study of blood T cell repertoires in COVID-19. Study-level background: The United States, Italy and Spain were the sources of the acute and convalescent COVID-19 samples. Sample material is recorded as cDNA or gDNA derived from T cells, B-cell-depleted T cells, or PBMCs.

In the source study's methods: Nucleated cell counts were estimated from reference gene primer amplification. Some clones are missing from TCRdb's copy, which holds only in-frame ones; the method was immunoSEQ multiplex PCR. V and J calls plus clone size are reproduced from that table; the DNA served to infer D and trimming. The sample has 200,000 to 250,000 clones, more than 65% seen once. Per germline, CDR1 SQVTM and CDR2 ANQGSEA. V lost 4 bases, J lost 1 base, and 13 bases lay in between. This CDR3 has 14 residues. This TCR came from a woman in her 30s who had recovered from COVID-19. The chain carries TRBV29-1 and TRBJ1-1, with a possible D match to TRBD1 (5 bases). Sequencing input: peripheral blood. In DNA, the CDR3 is TGCAGCGTTGGCCGGGGGGGGAAGAACACTGAAGCTTTCTTT. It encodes CSVGRGGKNTEAFF.